This T cell receptor (beta chain) was retrieved from a study of memory CD4+ T cells and cytomegalovirus serostatus. As for the study in general: This sample comes from healthy Belgian adults, under 10 CMV seropositive, under 25 seronegative.

This table comes from immunoSEQ multiplex PCR, and its TCRdb copy is limited to in-frame clones, with some not included. The table includes tens of thousands of clones, roughly 84% detected once. Germline V CDR1 and CDR2: KGHSH, LQKENI. Trimming cost V 5 bases and J 4 bases, with 12 bases left between them. The CDR3 covers 14 residues. Single viable CD3+CD4+CD8-CD45RO+ cells were sorted as the memory CD4+ T cells. The clonotype was recovered from an adult in good health and CMV-seronegative. Some clones in this sample may be carry-over from other donors' samples. The V gene is TRBV18, the J gene TRBJ2-4, with D possibly TRBD1 on 6 matching bases. The sample taken for sequencing was memory CD4+ T cells from blood. CDR3 sequence: CASSGGRGKNIQYF. CDR3 in DNA: TGTGCCAGCTCAGGCGGCAGGGGAAAAAACATTCAGTACTTC.